This section outlines one T cell receptor beta chain sequence together with its context. Trimming left V 5 bases short and J 4 bases short, with 17 bases between. This CDR3 spans 15 amino acids. The germline CDR1 and CDR2 sequences are SGHAT and FQNNGV. The data belong to a study of blood T cell repertoires in COVID-19. As for the study in general: Sites in the United States, Italy and Spain provided acute and convalescent COVID-19 samples. Nucleic acid was either cDNA or gDNA, and it came from T cells, B-cell-depleted T cells, or PBMCs.

Authors' processing steps: Researchers report that nucleated cell counts were estimated from reference gene primer amplification. The repertoire was sequenced with immunoSEQ multiplex PCR; TCRdb's copy has only in-frame clones and lacks some. That table gives V, J and clone size, and the DNA gave D and trimming. The profile shows some 110,000 clones, approximately 90% of them singletons. Specimen: peripheral blood. V gene TRBV11-2 combines with J gene TRBJ1-2; perhaps TRBD1 as D (5 bases). The sequence derives from a man in his forties with acute or convalescent COVID-19. CDR3 residues: CASSRRGDGSYGYTF. The CDR3 DNA sequence: TGTGCCAGCAGCCGGCGGGGGGACGGGAGCTATGGCTACACCTTC.